Listed here are 25 T cell receptor beta chains from one sample, sequenced in a study of T cells in women clearing cervical HPV infection. Sequencing was performed with immunoSEQ multiplex PCR; in TCRdb, only in-frame clones are kept and a portion is missing. The table lists tens of thousands of clones. The specimen sequenced was blood buffy coat. The origin of the receptors is a woman between 18 and 70 years old with a cervical HPV16 infection that either progressed to CIN3+ or cleared (not recorded which).

CDR3 DNA, as far as it was read: TGTGCCAGCAGCTTAGTTGTGGCAGGCACAGATACG. As protein: CASSLVVAGTDT. The entire CDR3 protein reads CASSLVVAGTDTQYF. The rearrangement joins TRBV7-9 to TRBJ2-3; D remains ambiguous. The read ends 3 residues shy of where the CDR3 ends; the end is completed using the germline J gene. The CDR3 is 15 residues long. V was shortened by 1 base and J by 1 base, with 9 bases between the two germline ends. Germline V gives CDR1 SEHNR, CDR2 FQNEAQ (reference sequence).

Regarding this clone: The read gets to within 3 residues of the CDR3 end, and the germline J gene fills in the rest. The V and J genes are TRBV6-2 or TRBV6-3 and TRBJ2-3; possibly TRBD2 for D (6 bases). V lost 3 bases and J lost 4, with 17 bases in between. Germline loops: CDR1 MNHEY, CDR2 SVGEGT. The CDR3 extends over 16 amino acids. Partial CDR3 DNA: TGTGCCAGCAGTTATTCTCCGGGTGCGGGGTCAGATACG. Translation gives CASSYSPGAGSDT. From start to end, the CDR3 is CASSYSPGAGSDTQYF.

Worth noting for this clone: The read comes to an end 3 residues before the CDR3 does, leaving the germline J gene to fill in the end. This chain joins TRBV5-1 and TRBJ1-2; D might be TRBD1 (5 bases). Trimming pared 3 bases from V and 0 bases from J, leaving 15 bases between. Germline values: CDR1 SGHRS, CDR2 YFSETQ. This CDR3 is 16 amino acids long. The CDR3 loop reads CASSYGAGASNYGYTF. The sequenced CDR3 bases are TGCGCCAGCAGCTATGGGGCAGGAGCGTCTAACTATGGC.

As concerns this clone: The read ends 3 residues early relative to the CDR3; the germline J gene fills the gap. This chain links TRBV19 with TRBJ1-2; the D is unclear. Germline V gene data show CDR1 as LNHDA and CDR2 as SQIVND (reference sequence). Trimming left V 2 bases short and J 4 bases short, with 8 bases between. The CDR3 contains 13 residues. The CDR3 region is CASSISHLYGYTF. CDR3 DNA, as far as it was read: TGTGCCAGTAGTATATCACACCTCTATGGC.

CDR3: CASSLDEWGGDWRGYTF. The CDR3 bases that were read are TGTGCCAGCAGCTTAGACGAGTGGGGCGGTGACTGGCGTGGC. This chain joins TRBV7-7 and TRBJ1-2; D possibly corresponds to TRBD1 (5 bases). The read gets to within 3 residues of the CDR3 end, and the germline J gene fills in the rest. The germline gives CDR1 SSHAT, CDR2 FNYEAQ (reference sequence). This CDR3 has 17 residues. V was cut by 1 base and J by 7 bases, with 22 bases left in between.

To note about this clone: The sequenced fragment ends 3 residues before the CDR3 boundary, so the rest is inferred from the germline J gene. The V call is TRBV5-4, the J call TRBJ1-2; TRBD1 aligns across 7 bases. The CDR3 is made up of 14 amino acids. Looked up from germline, CDR1 is SGHNT and CDR2 is YYREEE (reference sequence). V lost 0 bases to trimming and J lost 4 bases; unmatched junction nucleotides: 3. The CDR3 reads CASSLAGQIYGYTF. The part of the CDR3 DNA that was read is TGTGCCAGCAGCTTGGCGGGACAGATCTATGGC.

In regard to this clone: Read sequence stops 3 residues before the CDR3 end, and the germline J gene provides the missing end. V is TRBV2 and J is TRBJ2-1, with D possibly TRBD1 on 6 matching bases. The CDR3 is made up of 13 amino acids. V was pared by 6 bases and J by 4 bases, with 10 bases between. Germline CDR1 SNHLY, CDR2 FYNNEI. The CDR3 is CASSRTAYNEQFF. Incomplete CDR3 DNA: TGTGCCAGCAGCCGGACAGCTTACAATGAG.

Concerning this clone itself: The read halts 3 residues ahead of the CDR3 end, with the missing end drawn from the germline J gene. The chain uses TRBV29-1 and TRBJ1-2, with D hard to call. This CDR3 has 11 residues. Germline CDR1 SQVTM, CDR2 ANQGSEA. V was cut by 3 bases and J by 4 bases, with 6 bases left in between. CDR3 sequence reads: CSVDGTYGYTF. CDR3 DNA, as far as it was read: TGCAGCGTTGACGGTACCTATGGC. Complete variable domain (other parts from reference TRBV29-1 and TRBJ1-2): SAVISQKPSRDICQRGTSLTIQCQVDSQVTMMFWYRQQPGQSLTLIATANQGSEATYESGFVIDKFPISRPNLTFSTLTVSNMSPEDSSIYLCSVDGTYGYTFGSGTRLTVV.

Notes on this clone: The read ends 3 residues early relative to the CDR3; the germline J gene fills the gap. The rearrangement links TRBV5-1 to TRBJ1-3, with a weak D call TRBD1 (5 bases). V was clipped by 7 bases and J by 8 bases, with 13 bases between them. The V gene's germline CDR1 is SGHRS and CDR2 YFSETQ. This CDR3 is built from 12 residues. The DNA read from the CDR3 is TGCGCCAGCGGCCTCGGGGGGGACACC. Translating gives CASGLGGDT. The CDR3 in full is CASGLGGDTIYF.

Points on this clone: The sequence runs out 3 residues before the end of the CDR3; the remainder is reconstructed from the germline J gene. The chain joins TRBV12-3 or TRBV12-4 to TRBJ2-1; D unresolved. V lost 2 bases, J lost 5 bases, and 7 bases lay in between. This CDR3 is 13 amino acids long. The CDR3 bases that were read are TGTGCCAGCAGTTTAAGCCCTGACAATGAG. It specifies CASSLSPDNE. The complete CDR3 reads CASSLSPDNEQFF.

In regard to this clone: The read terminates 3 residues ahead of where the CDR3 ends, so the germline J gene completes it. This chain uses TRBV20-1 with TRBJ2-3, with 7 bases lining up with TRBD2. This CDR3 is 15 amino acids long. Germline trimming cut 0 bases from V and 4 bases from J; bases unmatched to any gene: 7. CDR1 and CDR2 (germline): DFQATT, SNEGSKA (reference sequence). The chain's CDR3 is CSARDWGGDADTQYF. The DNA read from the CDR3 is TGCAGTGCTAGAGATTGGGGGGGAGATGCAGATACG.

Regarding this clone: Coverage ceases 3 residues before the CDR3 finishes, and the germline J gene fills in the end. The chain recombines TRBV6-1 with TRBJ2-7; 8 bases match TRBD1. CDR1 MNHNS and CDR2 SASEGT come from the germline V gene. This CDR3 is 15 amino acids long. Trimming at V came to 2 bases and at J to 3 bases, leaving 6 bases not matched to a gene. Partial CDR3 DNA: TGTGCCAGCAGTGAACCCGGGACAGGAGGCTACGAG. Translated: CASSEPGTGGYE. The full CDR3 is CASSEPGTGGYEQYF.

A remark on this clone: The read comes to an end 3 residues before the CDR3 does, leaving the germline J gene to fill in the end. V usage is TRBV7-3 and J usage is TRBJ2-2, with D possibly matching TRBD2 (6 bases). The CDR3 is 14 residues long. Germline CDR1 SGHTA, CDR2 FQGTGA. The V and J ends lost 6 bases and 5 bases respectively, with 13 bases between them. CDR3 in amino acids: CASSRERQTGELFF. The CDR3 bases that were read are TGTGCCAGCAGTCGGGAGAGACAGACCGGGGAG.

On this clone: The read terminates 3 residues ahead of where the CDR3 ends, so the germline J gene completes it. V and J are TRBV6-1 and TRBJ1-1, with D possibly matching TRBD1 (6 bases). This CDR3 is built from 14 residues. In germline, CDR1 is MNHNS, CDR2 SASEGT. Trimming removed 2 bases at V and 4 bases at J, with 11 bases between. CDR3 residues: CASSESGEVTEAFF. CDR3 DNA, as far as it was read: TGTGCCAGCAGTGAATCAGGGGAAGTCACTGAA.

Details on this clone: Coverage ceases 3 residues before the CDR3 finishes, and the germline J gene fills in the end. The chain uses TRBV30 and TRBJ1-1; 7 bases are shared with TRBD1. Per germline, CDR1 GTSNPN and CDR2 SVGIG (reference sequence). Trimming removed 2 bases from V and 0 bases from J; junction bases left unmatched: 3. The CDR3 contains 14 residues. The sequenced part of the CDR3 DNA is TGTGCCTGGAGTCAGGGGGGTTTGAACACTGAA. It translates to CAWSQGGLNTE. The CDR3 in its entirety is CAWSQGGLNTEAFF.

About this clone itself: The read is 3 residues too short to cover the CDR3 end, so that end is filled in from the germline J gene. The V gene is TRBV7-3, the J gene TRBJ2-7; maybe TRBD2 (7 bases). Germline-derived CDR1 and CDR2 are SGHTA and FQGTGA. The CDR3 length is 13 residues. Trimming took off 7 bases at V and 3 bases at J, with 13 bases between the two ends. Incomplete CDR3 DNA: TGTGCCAGCATTCCAAGGGGGGGCTACGAG. Encoded protein: CASIPRGGYE. The whole CDR3 is CASIPRGGYEQYF.

About this clone: The read stops 3 residues short of the end of the CDR3; the missing end is completed from the germline J gene. This chain links TRBV11-2 with TRBJ1-3, with D unresolved. Trimming removed 4 bases from V and 0 bases from J, with 10 bases in between. The CDR3 loop spans 15 amino acids. Germline CDR1 is SGHAT and CDR2 is FQNNGV. The chain's CDR3 is CASSSGRLSGNTIYF. The part of the CDR3 DNA that was read is TGTGCCAGCAGCTCGGGTAGACTCTCTGGAAACACC.

Comments on this clone: Read data end 3 residues before the CDR3 end; the end is taken from the germline J gene. The chain carries TRBV15 and TRBJ1-4; 10 bases are a match to TRBD1. Germline V gives CDR1 LNHNV, CDR2 YYDKDF (reference sequence). The CDR3 covers 16 residues. V lost 0 bases, J lost 8 bases, and 6 bases stayed unmatched. Partial CDR3 DNA: TGTGCCACCAGCAGAGATCGAGGGACAGGGGAGGAAAAA. It translates to CATSRDRGTGEEK. The CDR3, in full, reads CATSRDRGTGEEKLFF.

Concerning this clone: From the germline J gene comes the end of the CDR3, since the read stops 3 residues before it. The chain recombines TRBV20-1 with TRBJ2-1, with 10 bases matching TRBD1. The CDR3 extends over 15 amino acids. Germline trimming cut 2 bases from V and 6 bases from J; bases unmatched to any gene: 7. The germline CDR1 and CDR2 sequences are DFQATT and SNEGSKA (reference sequence). CDR3 residues: CSARPGQGYANEQFF. CDR3 bases read: TGCAGTGCTAGACCGGGACAGGGGTACGCCAATGAG.

As for this clone: The CDR3 extends 3 residues past the end of the read, so its final part is completed from the germline J gene. The rearrangement joins TRBV12-3 or TRBV12-4 to TRBJ1-1, with 9 bases aligning to TRBD1. V dropped 6 bases and J dropped 7; count of bases not matched to a gene: 9. The CDR3 consists of 14 residues. CDR3 DNA (partial): TGTGCCAGCAGATTGGGACAGGGAGGGAATGAA. This gives the protein CASRLGQGGNE. Given in full, the CDR3 is CASRLGQGGNEAFF.

Partial CDR3 DNA: TGTGCCAGTAGTCTAAGGGGTATAACCCAAAGTCCGGAGACC. This translates into CASSLRGITQSPET. The CDR3 reads in full as CASSLRGITQSPETQYF. This chain uses TRBV19 with TRBJ2-5, with D perhaps matching TRBD1 (5 bases). The sequenced fragment ends 3 residues before the CDR3 boundary, so the rest is inferred from the germline J gene. The CDR3 spans 17 residues. In germline, CDR1 is LNHDA, CDR2 SQIVND (reference sequence). The V end lost 5 bases, the J end lost 5 bases, and 24 bases lay between the germline ends.

A remark on this clone: The CDR3 goes on 3 residues after the read ends, and that part is filled in from the germline J gene. Other nucleotide sequences from this sample produce the same CDR3. V is TRBV19 and J is TRBJ1-6; 8 bases match TRBD1. J lost 10 bases, V lost 3 bases, and 8 bases had no gene match. Germline V CDR1 and CDR2: LNHDA, SQIVND (reference sequence). CDR3 length equals 15 residues. The part of the CDR3 DNA that was read is TGTGCCAGTAGTATCCAAACAGGGGGAGAGTCACCC. It codes for CASSIQTGGESP. The full CDR3 is CASSIQTGGESPLHF.

The DNA read from the CDR3 is TGTGCCAGCAGCCAAGCCCCCCTCACCCGGGACAGGGCTAACTCTGGAAACACC. Translated: CASSQAPLTRDRANSGNT. The full CDR3 sequence reads CASSQAPLTRDRANSGNTIYF. J is TRBJ1-3 and V is TRBV4-2; TRBD1 matches at 9 bases. From the germline J gene comes the end of the CDR3, since the read stops 3 residues before it. CDR3 size: 21 residues. Germline CDR1 reads LGHNA; CDR2 reads YNFKEQ. With V trimmed by 1 base and J by 0 bases, 16 bases remained unmatched.

Concerning this clone itself: The DNA ends 3 residues before the CDR3 does, and the rest of the CDR3 is filled in from the germline J gene. The chain uses TRBV5-5 and TRBJ2-7; no definite D call. Germline V gene lookup returns CDR1 SGHKS and CDR2 YYEKEE (reference sequence). This CDR3 spans 13 amino acids. Trimming removed 6 bases from V and 0 bases from J, with 10 bases in between. Incomplete CDR3 DNA: TGTGCCAGCATGCTATTACTCTCCTACGAG. Amino acid sequence: CASMLLLSYE. In full, the CDR3 reads CASMLLLSYEQYF.

For this clone: Read data end 3 residues before the CDR3 end; the end is taken from the germline J gene. V usage is TRBV2 and J usage is TRBJ2-7; 8 bases map to TRBD2. The length of the CDR3 is 15 residues. With 8 bases clipped from V and 2 bases from J, the junction kept 11 bases outside the gene matches. Germline V lookup: CDR1 SNHLY, CDR2 FYNNEI. The CDR3 region is CASEIRDSGAYEQYF. The DNA read from the CDR3 is TGTGCCAGCGAGATACGGGATAGCGGGGCCTACGAG.